This is a list of T cell receptor beta chains from one sample in a study of cytomegalovirus exposure and HLA in healthy donors. Assay: immunoSEQ multiplex PCR; the TCRdb copy retains only in-frame clones and omits some. The sample comprises about 120,000 clones, over 75% of which are singletons, and roughly 6.3% rests with the top ten. Specimen: PBMCs. The receptors originated from a woman younger than 35 in good health and CMV-seropositive. CDR3s include the opening cysteine and the closing phenylalanine or tryptophan. The D gene is left open where the match is weak. Not every row has a clone size; where given, it reads once, few, many or a size class.

TRBV27	TRBJ2-6	TRBD2	NA	TGTGCCAGCAGTTTCCTAGCGGGGATAAGCTCTGGGGCCAACGTCCTGACTTTC	CASSFLAGISSGANVLTF
TRBV2	TRBJ1-6	NA	NA	TGTGCCAGCAGTGTGGGAGGGGTAGACAGTAATAATTCACCCCTCCACTTT	CASSVGGVDSNNSPLHF
TRBV5-8	TRBJ1-2	TRBD1	once	TGTGCCAGCAGCTTCCAGGACAGGGCTTATGGCTACACCTTC	CASSFQDRAYGYTF
TRBV2	TRBJ2-5	TRBD2	NA	TGTGCCAGCAGTGATTCTGTAGCGGGGGGAGAGACCCAGTACTTC	CASSDSVAGGETQYF
TRBV9	TRBJ1-1	TRBD1	once	TGTGCCAGCAGTGGAACGGGACAGGGAATGGGGACTGAAGCTTTCTTT	CASSGTGQGMGTEAFF
TRBV7-2	TRBJ1-4	NA	NA	TGTGCCAGCAGCCCTGGGGGGGCGGGCGAAAAACTGTTTTTT	CASSPGGAGEKLFF
TRBV4-1	TRBJ2-7	TRBD1	NA	TGCGCCAGCAGCCAACTTAACAGGGGAGTCCACGAGCAGTACTTC	CASSQLNRGVHEQYF
TRBV11-3	TRBJ2-7	TRBD1	NA	TGTGCCAGCCCTCGAAGTGACAGGGTCTTAAACGAGCAGTACTTC	CASPRSDRVLNEQYF
TRBV7-9	TRBJ2-1	TRBD2	NA	TGTGCCAGCAGCTTAGGGGCGGGGGGATACAATGAGCAGTTCTTC	CASSLGAGGYNEQFF
TRBV19	TRBJ1-2	NA	once	TGTGCCAGTAGTATCGATCCACAGAGAAACTATGGCTACACCTTC	CASSIDPQRNYGYTF
TRBV11-3	TRBJ2-7	NA	few	TGTGCCAGCAGCCGGTTTTTCGAGCAGTACTTC	CASSRFFEQYF
TRBV9	TRBJ1-1	NA	NA	TGTGCCAGCAGCGTAGATGGAGGACACACTGAAGCTTTCTTT	CASSVDGGHTEAFF
TRBV7-9	TRBJ1-1	NA	NA	TGTGCCAGCAGCTTACAGGGCAGGGGAGCTTTCTTT	CASSLQGRGAFF
TRBV10-1	TRBJ2-1	NA	NA	TGCGCCACCTCCAGAGACAGCAGCTCCTACAATGAGCAGTTCTTC	CATSRDSSSYNEQFF
TRBV9	TRBJ2-1	TRBD1	NA	TGTGCCAGCAGCGTAGCGGGACAGGCCTACAATGAGCAGTTCTTC	CASSVAGQAYNEQFF
TRBV9	TRBJ2-1	NA	NA	TGTGCCAGCAGCGTAGGGGCTAGCAGCTTCTCCTACAATGAGCAGTTCTTC	CASSVGASSFSYNEQFF